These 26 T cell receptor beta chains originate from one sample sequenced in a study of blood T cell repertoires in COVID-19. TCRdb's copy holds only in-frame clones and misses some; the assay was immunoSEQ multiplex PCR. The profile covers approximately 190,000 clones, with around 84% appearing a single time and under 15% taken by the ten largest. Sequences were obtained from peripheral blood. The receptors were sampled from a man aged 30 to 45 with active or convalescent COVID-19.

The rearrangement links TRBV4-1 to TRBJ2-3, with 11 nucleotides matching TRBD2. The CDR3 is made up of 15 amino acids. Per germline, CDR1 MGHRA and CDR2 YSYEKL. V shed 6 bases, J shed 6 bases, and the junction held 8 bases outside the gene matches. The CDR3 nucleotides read TGCGCCAGCAGTTTAGCGGGAGGGACCTGGGATACGCAGTATTTT. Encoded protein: CASSLAGGTWDTQYF.

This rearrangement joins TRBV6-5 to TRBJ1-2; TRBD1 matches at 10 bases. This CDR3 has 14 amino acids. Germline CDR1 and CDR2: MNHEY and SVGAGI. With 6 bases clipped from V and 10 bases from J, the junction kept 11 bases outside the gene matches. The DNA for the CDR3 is TGTGCCAGCAGCGACCGGACCGGACAGGGGGACTACACCTTC. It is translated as CASSDRTGQGDYTF.

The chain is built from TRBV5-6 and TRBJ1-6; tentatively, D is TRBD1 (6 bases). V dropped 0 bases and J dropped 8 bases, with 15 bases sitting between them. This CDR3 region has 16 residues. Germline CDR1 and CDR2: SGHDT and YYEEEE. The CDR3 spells CASSLVAGATDSPLHF. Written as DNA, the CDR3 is TGTGCCAGCAGCTTGGTAGCAGGGGCCACGGATTCACCCCTCCACTTT.

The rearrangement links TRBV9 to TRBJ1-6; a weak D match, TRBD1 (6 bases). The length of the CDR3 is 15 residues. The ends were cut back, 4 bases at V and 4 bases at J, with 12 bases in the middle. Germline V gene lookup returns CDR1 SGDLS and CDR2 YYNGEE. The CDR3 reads CASSPDDRYNSPLHF. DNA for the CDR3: TGTGCCAGCAGCCCTGATGACAGGTATAATTCACCCCTCCACTTT.

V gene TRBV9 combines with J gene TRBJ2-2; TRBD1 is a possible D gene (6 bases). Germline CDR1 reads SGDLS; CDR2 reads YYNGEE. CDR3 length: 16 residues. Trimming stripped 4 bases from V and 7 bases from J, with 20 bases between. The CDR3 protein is CASSTYREPVGGELFF. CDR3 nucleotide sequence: TGTGCCAGCAGCACATACAGGGAGCCGGTTGGCGGGGAGCTGTTTTTT. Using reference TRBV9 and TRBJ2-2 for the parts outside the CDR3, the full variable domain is DSGVTQTPKHLITATGQRVTLRCSPRSGDLSVYWYQQSLDQGLQFLIQYYNGEERAKGNILERFSAQQFPDLHSELNLSSLELGDSALYFCASSTYREPVGGELFFGEGSRLTVL.

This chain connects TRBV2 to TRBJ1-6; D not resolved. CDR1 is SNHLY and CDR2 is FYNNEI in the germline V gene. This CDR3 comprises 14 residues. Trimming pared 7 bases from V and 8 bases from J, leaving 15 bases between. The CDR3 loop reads CASKEDVGDSPLHF. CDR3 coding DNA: TGTGCCAGCAAAGAGGACGTCGGGGATTCACCCCTCCACTTT.

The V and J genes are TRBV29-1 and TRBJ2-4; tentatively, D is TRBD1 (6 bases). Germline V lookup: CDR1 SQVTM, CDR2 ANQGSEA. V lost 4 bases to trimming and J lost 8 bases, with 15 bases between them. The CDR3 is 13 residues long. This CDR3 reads CSVAGTPAYIQYF. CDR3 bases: TGCAGCGTTGCAGGGACACCCGCCTACATTCAGTACTTC.

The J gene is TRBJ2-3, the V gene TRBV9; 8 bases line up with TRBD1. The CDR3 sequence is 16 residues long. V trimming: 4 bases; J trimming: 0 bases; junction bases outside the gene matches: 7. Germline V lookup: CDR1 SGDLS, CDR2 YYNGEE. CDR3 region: CASSPYDRGSTDTQYF. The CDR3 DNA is TGTGCCAGCAGCCCGTATGACAGGGGAAGCACAGATACGCAGTATTTT.

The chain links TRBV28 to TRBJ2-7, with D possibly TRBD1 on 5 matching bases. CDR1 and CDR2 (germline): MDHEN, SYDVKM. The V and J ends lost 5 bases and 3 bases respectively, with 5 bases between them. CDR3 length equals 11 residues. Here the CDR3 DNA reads TGTGCCAGCAGTCAGGGCTACGAGCAGTACGTC. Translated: CASSQGYEQYV.

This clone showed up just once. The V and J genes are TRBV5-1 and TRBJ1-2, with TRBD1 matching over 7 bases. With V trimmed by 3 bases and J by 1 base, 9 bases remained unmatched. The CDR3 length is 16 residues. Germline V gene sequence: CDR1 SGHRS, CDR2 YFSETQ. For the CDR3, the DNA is TGCGCCAGCAGCTGGCCTCGACAGGGAGGTAACTATGGCTACACCTTC. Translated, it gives CASSWPRQGGNYGYTF.

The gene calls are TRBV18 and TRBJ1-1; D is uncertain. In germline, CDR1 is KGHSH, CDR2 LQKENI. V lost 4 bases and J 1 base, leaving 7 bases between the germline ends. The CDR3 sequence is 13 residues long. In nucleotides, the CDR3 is TGTGCCAGCTCACGCGGGTCGAACACTGAAGCTTTCTTT. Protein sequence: CASSRGSNTEAFF.

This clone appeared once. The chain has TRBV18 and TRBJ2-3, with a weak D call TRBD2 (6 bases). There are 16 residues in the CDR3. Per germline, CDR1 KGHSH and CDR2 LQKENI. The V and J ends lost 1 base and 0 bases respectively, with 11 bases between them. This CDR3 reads CASSPLAVPSTDTQYF. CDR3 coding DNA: TGTGCCAGCTCACCACTAGCGGTTCCAAGCACAGATACGCAGTATTTT.

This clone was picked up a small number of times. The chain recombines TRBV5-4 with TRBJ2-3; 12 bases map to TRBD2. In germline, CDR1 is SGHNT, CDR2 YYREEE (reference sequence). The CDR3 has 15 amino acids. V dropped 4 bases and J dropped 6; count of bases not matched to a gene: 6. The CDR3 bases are TGTGCCAGCAGCCTAAGGACTAGCGGGGCTGATACGCAGTATTTT. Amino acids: CASSLRTSGADTQYF.

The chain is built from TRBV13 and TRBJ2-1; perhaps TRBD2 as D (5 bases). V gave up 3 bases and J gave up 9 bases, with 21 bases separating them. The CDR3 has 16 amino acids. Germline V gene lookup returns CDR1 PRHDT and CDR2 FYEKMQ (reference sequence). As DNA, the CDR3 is TGTGCCAGCAGCTTCCTCGAGGGAAACTTCCCGGGTGAGCAGTTCTTC. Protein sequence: CASSFLEGNFPGEQFF. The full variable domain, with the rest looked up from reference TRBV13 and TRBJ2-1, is AAGVIQSPRHLIKEKRETATLKCYPIPRHDTVYWYQQGPGQDPQFLISFYEKMQSDKGSIPDRFSAQQFSDYHSELNMSSLELGDSALYFCASSFLEGNFPGEQFFGPGTRLTVL.

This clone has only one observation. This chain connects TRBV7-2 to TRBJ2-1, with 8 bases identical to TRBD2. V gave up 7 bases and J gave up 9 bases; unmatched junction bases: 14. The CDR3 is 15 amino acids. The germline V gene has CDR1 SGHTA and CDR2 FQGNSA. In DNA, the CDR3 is TGTGCCAGCACCCTTGTGGTGGCGGGAGGTTTTGAGCAGTTCTTC. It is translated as CASTLVVAGGFEQFF.

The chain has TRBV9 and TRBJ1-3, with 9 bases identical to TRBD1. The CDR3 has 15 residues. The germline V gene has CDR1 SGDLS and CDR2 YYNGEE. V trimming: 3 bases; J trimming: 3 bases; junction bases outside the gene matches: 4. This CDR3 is CASSEQGAYGNTIYF. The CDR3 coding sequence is TGTGCCAGCAGCGAACAGGGGGCATATGGAAACACCATATATTTT.

CDR3 sequence reads: CASTTGVLVETQYF. The CDR3 nucleotides are TGTGCCAGTACGACAGGGGTGCTTGTAGAGACCCAGTACTTC. The genes are TRBV2 and TRBJ2-5; 8 positions match TRBD1. Germline V gene data show CDR1 as SNHLY and CDR2 as FYNNEI. The CDR3 loop spans 14 amino acids. The ends lost 9 bases at V and 4 bases at J; junction bases unmatched: 10. Complete variable domain (other parts from reference TRBV2 and TRBJ2-5): EPEVTQTPSHQVTQMGQEVILRCVPISNHLYFYWYRQILGQKVEFLVSFYNNEISEKSEIFDDQFSVERPDGSNFTLKIRSTKLEDSAMYFCASTTGVLVETQYFGPGTRLLVL.

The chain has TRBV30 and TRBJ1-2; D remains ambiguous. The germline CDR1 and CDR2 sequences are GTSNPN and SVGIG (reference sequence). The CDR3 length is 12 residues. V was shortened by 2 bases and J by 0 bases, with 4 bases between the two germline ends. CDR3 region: CAWSSANYGYTF. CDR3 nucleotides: TGTGCCTGGAGTTCGGCTAACTATGGCTACACCTTC.

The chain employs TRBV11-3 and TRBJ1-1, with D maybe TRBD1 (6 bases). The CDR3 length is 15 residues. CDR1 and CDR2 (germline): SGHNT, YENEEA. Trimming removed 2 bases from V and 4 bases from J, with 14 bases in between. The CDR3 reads CASSLRDNSGTEAFF. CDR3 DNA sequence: TGTGCCAGCAGCTTAAGGGACAACTCGGGCACTGAAGCTTTCTTT.

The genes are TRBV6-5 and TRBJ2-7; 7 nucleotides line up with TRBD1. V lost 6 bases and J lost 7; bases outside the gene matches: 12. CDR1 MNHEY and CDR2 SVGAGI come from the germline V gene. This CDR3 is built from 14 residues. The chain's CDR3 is CASSGERGPREQYV. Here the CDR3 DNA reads TGTGCCAGCAGCGGGGAGAGGGGGCCTAGAGAGCAGTACGTC.

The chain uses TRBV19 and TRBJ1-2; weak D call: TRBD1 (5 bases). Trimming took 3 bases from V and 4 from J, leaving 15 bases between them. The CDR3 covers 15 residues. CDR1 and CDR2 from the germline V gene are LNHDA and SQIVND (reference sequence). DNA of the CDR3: TGTGCCAGTAGTATCCCCGCAGGGCCGAGCTATGGCTACACCTTC. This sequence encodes CASSIPAGPSYGYTF.

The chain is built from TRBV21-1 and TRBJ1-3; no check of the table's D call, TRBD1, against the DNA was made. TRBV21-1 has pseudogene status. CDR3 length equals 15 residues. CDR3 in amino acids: CASSPSGHSGNTIYF. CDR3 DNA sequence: TGTGCCAGCAGCCCCTCAGGGCACTCTGGAAACACCATATATTTT.

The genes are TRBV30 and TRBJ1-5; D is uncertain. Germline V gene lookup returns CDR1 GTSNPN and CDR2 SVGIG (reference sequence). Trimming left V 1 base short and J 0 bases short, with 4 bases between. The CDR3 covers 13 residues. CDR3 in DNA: TGTGCCTGGAGTGGCGGTAGCAATCAGCCCCAGCATTTT. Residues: CAWSGGSNQPQHF.

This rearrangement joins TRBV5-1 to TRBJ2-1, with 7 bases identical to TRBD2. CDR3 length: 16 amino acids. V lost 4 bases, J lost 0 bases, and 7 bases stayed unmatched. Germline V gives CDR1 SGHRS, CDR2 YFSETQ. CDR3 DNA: TGCGCCAGCAGCCCCGGGACTACCCGCTCCTACAATGAGCAGTTCTTC. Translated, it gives CASSPGTTRSYNEQFF.

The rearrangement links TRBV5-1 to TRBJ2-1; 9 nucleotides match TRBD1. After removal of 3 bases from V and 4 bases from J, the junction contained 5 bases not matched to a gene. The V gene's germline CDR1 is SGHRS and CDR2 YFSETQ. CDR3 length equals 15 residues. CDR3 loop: CASSWGTGFYNEQFF. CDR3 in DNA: TGCGCCAGCAGCTGGGGGACAGGGTTTTACAATGAGCAGTTCTTC.

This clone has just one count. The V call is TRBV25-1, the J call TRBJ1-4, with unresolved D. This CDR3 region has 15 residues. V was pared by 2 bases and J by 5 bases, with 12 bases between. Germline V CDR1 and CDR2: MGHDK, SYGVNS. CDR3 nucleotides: TGTGCCAGCAGTGAAATCCAATCCCCAAATGAAAAACTGTTTTTT. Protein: CASSEIQSPNEKLFF.